Sequencing of this T cell receptor (beta chain) was carried out in a study of cytomegalovirus exposure and HLA in healthy donors. Using immunoSEQ multiplex PCR, the repertoire was profiled, and TCRdb retains in-frame clones only, with some absent. The table includes about 79,000 clones, 93% detected once. The origin of this receptor is a woman aged 25 to 39 in good health and CMV-seronegative. Sequences were obtained from PBMCs.

This CDR3 reads CASSLERGNTIYF. The CDR3 DNA reads as TGTGCCAGCAGCTTGGAACGGGGAAACACCATATATTTT. The chain uses TRBV5-4 and TRBJ1-3; D gene ambiguous. The CDR3 spans 13 residues. CDR1 and CDR2 (germline): SGHNT, YYREEE (reference sequence). Trimming shortened V by 0 bases and J by 4 bases, and 5 bases separated the two germline ends.